Detailed here is one T cell receptor beta chain. Its antigen target is currently unknown. No base quality information exists; no much larger clone differs at one position. This specimen belongs to a study of T-cell reconstitution after alpha-beta-depleted transplantation in children (dated by TCRdb to about 2016). At the level of the whole study: Using TCR repertoire profiling, the study followed T-cell immune reconstitution in a quantitative way in children after TCRalphabeta/CD19-depleted allogeneic hematopoietic cell transplantation. Study-wide findings and limitations: Hyperexpanded clone frequencies declined over subsequent months; after one year, T-cell counts and TCRbeta diversity were mostly attributed to newly produced T cells. In some patients, the high TCRbeta diversity seen at day 60 was put down to recipient T cells and intrathymic progenitors that had survived conditioning. The apparently early recovery of alphabetaT-cell counts about two months after transplant reportedly depended on only several hundred rapidly expanded clones that came from non-depleted graft cells.

According to the germline V gene (reference sequence), CDR1 reads DFQATT and CDR2 reads SNEGSKA. Including cysteine and phenylalanine, the CDR3 has 17 amino acids. The retained sequence is limited to the CDR3, 51 bases, with the frame set at the first base. Germline trimming: 2 bases from V, 0 bases from J; junction bases outside gene matches: 9. According to the study, the label for this sample's treatment or condition signals: allogeneic hematopoietic cell transplantation with graft depleted of TCRalphabeta T cells and CD19 B cells. The transplant recipients were children given TCRalphabeta/CD19-depleted allogeneic hematopoietic cell grafts. Libraries were constructed by PCR. Sequencing was carried out with an Illumina HiSeq 2500. TCR libraries were prepared with molecular barcoding, using unique molecular identifiers to normalize TCRbeta repertoire quantification. In-frame beta chains were kept once TCRdb had trimmed the public reads at Q25 with fastp and called clones with MiXCR. A single entry per CDR3 protein holds the most common genes and DNA from its merged rows. Recorded for this sample are some 830,000 distinct CDR3 sequences; approximately 15% of them occurred a single time. The ten largest clones capture around 4.5% of the sample.

The chain couples TRBV20-1 to TRBJ2-1; TRBD2 lines up with 8 middle nucleotides. The sequence was collected from a male patient under 18 who had a stem cell transplant for acute lymphoblastic leukemia, so the T cells may come from the graft donor. Specimen: PBMCs, mostly from graft donor cells, collected 360 days after TCRalphabeta/CD19-depleted stem cell transplant. The DNA reads as follows: TGCAGTGCTAGACCCTCTAGCGGGTTCAGCTCCTACAATGAGCAGTTCTTC. It codes for CSARPSSGFSSYNEQFF.